Each of the 21 T cell receptor beta chains below was sequenced from the same sample in a study of cytomegalovirus exposure and HLA in healthy donors. PCR amplification relied on 60 Vbeta primers (plus 13 Jbeta primers). The protocol was immunoSEQ multiplex PCR, while the TCRdb copy is restricted to in-frame clones and leaves out a portion. The data hold approximately 190,000 clones, with 80% observed a single time. The sequencing sample was made of PBMCs. The receptors come from a man in his forties or fifties in good health and CMV-seropositive.

The chain is built from TRBV9 and TRBJ2-2, with 10 bases that match TRBD2. The germline CDR1 and CDR2 sequences are SGDLS and YYNGEE. This CDR3 is built from 15 residues. Losses at the gene ends were 4 bases for V and 4 bases for J; bases not matched to a gene: 4. The CDR3 loop is CASSITSGVTGELFF. As DNA, the CDR3 is TGTGCCAGCAGCATCACTAGCGGGGTCACCGGGGAGCTGTTTTTT.

J is TRBJ2-3 and V is TRBV27; D not certain. CDR3 length: 14 residues. Germline CDR1 and CDR2: MNHEY and SMNVEV (reference sequence). Deletions cut 5 bases from V and 2 bases from J, with 11 bases between. CDR3 nucleotide sequence: TGTGCCAGCAGTCTCCTGGGCTTCACAGATACGCAGTATTTT. Translating gives CASSLLGFTDTQYF.

CDR3 sequence reads: CASSYSGGTGELFF. The CDR3 nucleotides are TGTGCCAGCAGTTACAGCGGGGGTACCGGGGAGCTGTTTTTT. The rearrangement uses TRBV6-5 and TRBJ2-2; 8 bases align to TRBD2. This CDR3 is 14 amino acids long. The germline V gene encodes CDR1 MNHEY and CDR2 SVGAGI. With 2 bases clipped from V and 5 bases from J, the junction kept 1 base outside the gene matches.

The count of this clone is one. The chain uses TRBV6-5 and TRBJ2-3; tentatively, D is TRBD2 (7 bases). This CDR3 comprises 15 residues. The V end was cut by 8 bases, the J end by 2 bases, with 17 bases between. Germline V gene data show CDR1 as MNHEY and CDR2 as SVGAGI. The CDR3: CASGFTGGNTDTQYF. The CDR3 DNA follows: TGTGCCAGCGGATTTACGGGGGGCAACACAGATACGCAGTATTTT.

The chain carries TRBV9 and TRBJ2-2; 15 nucleotides line up with TRBD2. Per germline, CDR1 SGDLS and CDR2 YYNGEE. CDR3 size: 19 residues. The V and J ends lost 4 bases and 3 bases, in that order; junction bases with no gene match: 10. The CDR3 region is CASSPGGTSGGSDTGELFF. The CDR3, as DNA: TGTGCCAGCAGCCCAGGAGGGACTAGCGGGGGGTCAGACACCGGGGAGCTGTTTTTT.

This chain joins TRBV9 and TRBJ2-7, with 9 bases matching TRBD1. Germline CDR1 and CDR2: SGDLS and YYNGEE. Trimming at V came to 3 bases and at J to 4 bases, leaving 5 bases not matched to a gene. This CDR3 is built from 14 residues. In nucleotides, the CDR3 is TGTGCCAGCAGCGCCGGGACAGGGACGTACGAGCAGTACTTC. Its translation: CASSAGTGTYEQYF.

The chain links TRBV27 to TRBJ2-1, with D maybe TRBD2 (6 bases). CDR1 is MNHEY and CDR2 is SMNVEV in the germline V gene (reference sequence). This CDR3 is 20 amino acids long. V was trimmed by 3 bases and J by 0 bases, leaving 24 bases between them. This CDR3 reads CASSFGSGQAGLSSYNEQFF. CDR3 nucleotide sequence: TGTGCCAGCAGTTTTGGGTCTGGACAAGCGGGCCTAAGCTCCTACAATGAGCAGTTCTTC.

This sequence joins TRBV28 and TRBJ1-2; 12 bases agree with TRBD1. Unmatched junction bases numbered 10, after V lost 5 bases and J lost 0 bases. CDR1 is MDHEN and CDR2 is SYDVKM in the germline V gene. The CDR3 sequence is 18 residues long. The CDR3 is CASSPPRDRGPTNYGYTF. The CDR3 DNA follows: TGTGCCAGCAGTCCACCCCGGGACAGGGGGCCTACTAACTATGGCTACACCTTC.

This rearrangement joins TRBV7-6 to TRBJ1-2; 10 nucleotides line up with TRBD1. CDR3 length equals 15 residues. In germline, CDR1 is SGHVS, CDR2 FNYEAQ. The ends lost 5 bases at V and 4 bases at J; junction bases unmatched: 7. The CDR3 is CASSHRTGGGYGYTF. In DNA form, the CDR3 reads TGTGCCAGCAGCCACAGGACAGGGGGAGGCTATGGCTACACCTTC. The variable domain in full, completed from reference TRBV7-6 and TRBJ1-2, reads GAGVSQSPRYKVTKRGQDVALRCDPISGHVSLYWYRQALGQGPEFLTYFNYEAQQDKSGLPNDRFSAERPEGSISTLTIQRTEQRDSAMYRCASSHRTGGGYGYTFGSGTRLTVV.

The CDR3 DNA is TGTGCCATCAGAGGGACAGGATCGACTAATGAAAAACTGTTTTTT. Its protein is CAIRGTGSTNEKLFF. The V and J genes are TRBV10-3 and TRBJ1-4, with 8 positions matching TRBD1. The germline V gene has CDR1 ENHRY and CDR2 SYGVKD. V dropped 6 bases and J dropped 2; count of bases not matched to a gene: 5. This CDR3 is 15 amino acids long.

The V gene is TRBV9, the J gene TRBJ1-1, with D possibly TRBD1 on 5 matching bases. Germline V gene data show CDR1 as SGDLS and CDR2 as YYNGEE. V gave up 7 bases and J gave up 4 bases, with 8 bases separating them. The CDR3 has 11 residues. The CDR3 DNA reads TGTGCCAGCGGGGGGGGCACTGAAGCTTTCTTT. Its translation is CASGGGTEAFF.

Concerning this clone itself: A junction boundary mismatches the germline segment, possibly from a read error. This CDR3 is CSSSATGVYGYTF. The DNA for the CDR3 is TGTTCCAGCAGCGCAACAGGGGTCTATGGCTACACCTTC. The chain combines TRBV7-9 with TRBJ1-2, with 7 bases matching TRBD1. The CDR3 loop spans 13 amino acids. Germline CDR1 and CDR2: SEHNR and FQNEAQ (reference sequence).

The V gene is TRBV7-9, the J gene TRBJ1-2, with D perhaps matching TRBD1 (6 bases). CDR3 size: 14 residues. V was shortened by 4 bases and J by 7 bases, with 16 bases between the two germline ends. CDR1 is SEHNR and CDR2 is FQNEAQ in the germline V gene (reference sequence). Here the CDR3 reads CASSSGTRLCGYTF. In nucleotides, the CDR3 is TGTGCCAGCAGCTCCGGGACACGGTTGTGTGGCTACACCTTC.

The rearrangement links TRBV10-2 to TRBJ2-7, with TRBD1 matching 8 bases. V lost 7 bases, J lost 5 bases, and 10 bases stayed unmatched. Germline-derived CDR1 and CDR2 are WSHSY and SAAADI. This CDR3 contains 14 residues. This CDR3 reads CASKRTGSENEQYF. CDR3 DNA: TGCGCCAGCAAAAGGACAGGGAGTGAGAACGAGCAGTACTTC.

J is TRBJ2-5 and V is TRBV11-1; TRBD2 agrees at 8 bases. Germline V gene data show CDR1 as SGHAT and CDR2 as FQDESV (reference sequence). Unmatched junction bases numbered 12, after V lost 2 bases and J lost 4 bases. CDR3 length equals 17 residues. CDR3 nucleotide sequence: TGTGCCAGCAGCTTATCCGGACCGGGACTAGGGAGAGAGACCCAGTACTTC. Protein: CASSLSGPGLGRETQYF.

V and J are TRBV18 and TRBJ1-2; D might be TRBD1 (5 bases). Trimming took off 3 bases at V and 0 bases at J, with 11 bases between the two ends. This CDR3 region has 15 residues. CDR1 KGHSH and CDR2 LQKENI come from the germline V gene. The CDR3 loop reads CASSPIDSSNYGYTF. In DNA, the CDR3 is TGTGCCAGCTCACCCATAGACAGTTCTAACTATGGCTACACCTTC.

This clone was observed once. The rearrangement links TRBV19 to TRBJ2-7, with D unclear. The CDR3 loop spans 13 amino acids. Germline CDR1 LNHDA, CDR2 SQIVND (reference sequence). V was clipped by 5 bases and J by 2 bases, with 10 bases between them. This CDR3 is CASSATLAYEQYF. CDR3 nucleotides: TGTGCCAGTAGTGCGACTCTGGCCTACGAGCAGTACTTC.

The rearrangement joins TRBV29-1 to TRBJ1-2; D may be TRBD1 (5 bases). Germline CDR1 SQVTM, CDR2 ANQGSEA. This CDR3 has 12 residues. The V end was cut by 6 bases, the J end by 4 bases, with 12 bases between. The CDR3 DNA follows: TGCAGCGTGAGGGGACTGAGCTATGGCTACACCTTC. Translated, it gives CSVRGLSYGYTF. Full variable domain (outside the CDR3, taken from reference TRBV29-1 and TRBJ1-2): SAVISQKPSRDICQRGTSLTIQCQVDSQVTMMFWYRQQPGQSLTLIATANQGSEATYESGFVIDKFPISRPNLTFSTLTVSNMSPEDSSIYLCSVRGLSYGYTFGSGTRLTVV.

There are a few counts of this clone. The chain links TRBV7-3 to TRBJ1-6; D gene ambiguous. CDR3 length: 15 residues. In germline, CDR1 is SGHTA, CDR2 FQGTGA. V dropped 4 bases and J dropped 7 bases, with 14 bases sitting between them. The CDR3 sequence is CASSSRQTPNSPLHF. The CDR3 DNA is TGTGCCAGCAGCTCTCGACAAACGCCGAATTCACCCCTCCACTTT.

The chain is built from TRBV11-3 and TRBJ2-7; 10 bases are a match to TRBD1. Germline V lookup: CDR1 SGHNT, CDR2 YENEEA. Trimming cost V 5 bases and J 2 bases; bases outside gene matches: 3. The CDR3 is made up of 14 amino acids. The chain's CDR3 is CASSIGQGAYEQYF. DNA for the CDR3: TGTGCCAGCAGCATTGGACAGGGGGCCTACGAGCAGTACTTC.

Concerning this clone itself: Other DNA sequences in this sample translate to the same CDR3. The genes are TRBV18 and TRBJ1-2, with D possibly matching TRBD1 (6 bases). The CDR3 has 13 residues. The germline V and J ends were trimmed by 3 bases and 2 bases, with 7 bases remaining between them. CDR1 is KGHSH, CDR2 LQKENI, per germline. The CDR3 protein is CASSPDRNYGYTF. In nucleotides, the CDR3 is TGTGCCAGCTCACCCGACAGGAACTATGGCTACACCTTC.